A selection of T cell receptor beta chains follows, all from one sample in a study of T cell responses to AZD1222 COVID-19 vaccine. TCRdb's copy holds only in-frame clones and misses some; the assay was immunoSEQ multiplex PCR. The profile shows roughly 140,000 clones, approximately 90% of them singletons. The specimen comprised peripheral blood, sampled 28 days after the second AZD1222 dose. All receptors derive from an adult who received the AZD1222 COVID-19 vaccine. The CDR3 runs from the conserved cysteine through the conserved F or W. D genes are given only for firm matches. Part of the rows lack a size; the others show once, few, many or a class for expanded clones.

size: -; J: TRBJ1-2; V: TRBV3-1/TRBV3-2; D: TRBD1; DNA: TGTGCCAGCAGCCCTTTAGACAGGGGTTCTACGGGCTACACCTTC; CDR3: CASSPLDRGSTGYTF
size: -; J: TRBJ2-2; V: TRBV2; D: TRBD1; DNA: TGTGCCAGCGTCCTGGGACAGGGGCGCACCGGGGAGCTGTTTTTT; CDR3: CASVLGQGRTGELFF
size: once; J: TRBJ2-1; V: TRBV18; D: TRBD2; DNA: TGTGCCAGCTCACCACAGCGGGGGGAATACAATGAGCAGTTCTTC; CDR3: CASSPQRGEYNEQFF
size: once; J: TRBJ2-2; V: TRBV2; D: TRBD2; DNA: TGTGCCAGCAGTGAAATATCGGCGGGAGTAGGGACCGGGGAGCTGTTTTTT; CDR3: CASSEISAGVGTGELFF
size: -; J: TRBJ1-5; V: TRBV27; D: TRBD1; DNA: TGTGCCAGCAGTTACACAGGGGGCAGTCAGCCCCAGCATTTT; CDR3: CASSYTGGSQPQHF
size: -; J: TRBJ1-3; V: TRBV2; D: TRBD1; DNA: TGTGCCAGCATAGAGGGGGCTGTTGGAAACACCATATATTTT; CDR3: CASIEGAVGNTIYF
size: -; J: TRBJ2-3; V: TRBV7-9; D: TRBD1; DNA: TGTGCCAGCAGCTTACGCCGGGACAGGCGCACAGATACGCAGTATTTT; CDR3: CASSLRRDRRTDTQYF
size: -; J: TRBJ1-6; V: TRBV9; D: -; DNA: TGTGCCAGCAGCGGCTCAGGGACCCCGGGAGATTCACCCCTCCACTTT; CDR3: CASSGSGTPGDSPLHF
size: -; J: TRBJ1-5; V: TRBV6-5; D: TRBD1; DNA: TGTGCCAGCAGGGGGGGACAGGGGGACAATCAGCCCCAGCATTTT; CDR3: CASRGGQGDNQPQHF
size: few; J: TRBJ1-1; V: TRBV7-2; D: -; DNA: TGTGCCAGCAGCTTAGTGACGGGCCCTTACACTGAAGCTTTCTTT; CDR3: CASSLVTGPYTEAFF
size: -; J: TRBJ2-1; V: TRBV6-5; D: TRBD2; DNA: TGTGCCAGCAGTTACCTAGCGGGAGTAGCCTACAATGAGCAGTTCTTC; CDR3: CASSYLAGVAYNEQFF
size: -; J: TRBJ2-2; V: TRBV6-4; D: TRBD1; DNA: TGTGCCAGCAGTCCCGACAGGGAGAACACCGGGGAGCTGTTTTTT; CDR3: CASSPDRENTGELFF
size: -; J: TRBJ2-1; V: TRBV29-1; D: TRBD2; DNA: TGCAGCGTTGTCCGGGGGGTTGGGTACAATGAGCAGTTCTTC; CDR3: CSVVRGVGYNEQFF